Listed here are 19 T cell receptor beta chains from one sample, sequenced in a study of blood T cells in healthy people across ages. Together with a sample-barcoded 5' primer, a J-beta primer mix was included in a second PCR lasting about 7 to 12 cycles. MiXCR was run by TCRdb on the 5' RACE reads, yielding one entry per CDR3 protein. Of roughly 720,000 distinct CDR3 sequences in the sample, less than 70% were seen once. Sequences were obtained from blood. The receptors were gathered from a man aged 80 or over in good health.

The CDR3 nucleotides read TGTGCCAGCAGCCAAGGGGGAGGGAACTATGGCTACACCTTC. It codes for CASSQGGGNYGYTF. The chain has TRBV3-1 and TRBJ1-2; no clear D gene. V was trimmed by 1 base and J by 2 bases, leaving 8 bases between them. The CDR3 length is 14 residues. Germline V gives CDR1 LGHDT, CDR2 YNNKEL (reference sequence).

The table lists this clonotype with a few counts. At one boundary the junction diverges from the germline segment, which might be a read error. V is TRBV29-1 and J is TRBJ2-3; D is perhaps TRBD2 (5 bases). The germline V gene encodes CDR1 SQVTM and CDR2 ANQGSEA. CDR3 length: 14 residues. In DNA, the CDR3 is TGCAGCGCTGAAGGCGGGCGTACCACAGATACGCAGTATTTT. This gives the protein CSAEGGRTTDTQYF.

The rearrangement uses TRBV20-1 and TRBJ2-1; 8 bases map to TRBD2. The V gene's germline CDR1 is DFQATT and CDR2 SNEGSKA (reference sequence). This CDR3 contains 15 residues. After removal of 5 bases from V and 7 bases from J, the junction contained 13 bases not matched to a gene. The CDR3 sequence is CSAPKVGRADNEQFF. The DNA of the CDR3 is TGCAGTGCTCCCAAGGTCGGGAGGGCAGATAATGAGCAGTTCTTC.

This clonotype was found a few times. CDR3 residues: CASSLAPGKTYEQYF. The DNA for the CDR3 is TGTGCCAGCAGCTTAGCCCCAGGGAAGACCTACGAGCAGTACTTC. This chain links TRBV7-9 with TRBJ2-7; D is perhaps TRBD1 (5 bases). The CDR3 is 15 amino acids. With 0 bases removed from V and 2 bases from J, the gap between germline ends came to 11 bases. Germline V CDR1 and CDR2: SEHNR, FQNEAQ (reference sequence).

The gene calls are TRBV12-3 or TRBV12-4 and TRBJ1-2; tentative D call: TRBD1 (6 bases). The CDR3 length is 15 residues. V was clipped by 5 bases and J by 8 bases, with 21 bases between them. The CDR3 protein is CASSLRARDTGGYTF. CDR3 bases: TGTGCCAGCAGTCTCCGGGCCCGGGACACCGGGGGCTACACCTTC.

In the case of this clonotype: Sequence at one end of the junction differs from germline and may be a read error. The rearrangement joins TRBV12-3 or TRBV12-4 to TRBJ2-1, with D perhaps TRBD2 (5 bases). CDR3 length equals 15 residues. This chain's CDR3 is CVSSPVGSSYNEQFF. The CDR3 coding sequence is TGTGTCAGCAGCCCAGTGGGGAGCTCCTACAATGAGCAGTTCTTC.

This clonotype appeared many times. A junction boundary mismatches the germline segment, possibly from a read error. The chain links TRBV12-3 or TRBV12-4 to TRBJ2-7; D may be TRBD1 (6 bases). CDR3 length equals 13 residues. In DNA, the CDR3 is TGCGCCAGCAGCCTGACAGGAACCTACGAGCAGTACTTC. As protein: CASSLTGTYEQYF.

Details on this clonotype: Because the CDR3 is missing its conserved closing phenylalanine or tryptophan, this is likely a read error. The rearrangement joins TRBV7-2 to TRBJ2-3; D is unclear. Germline loops: CDR1 SGHTA, CDR2 FQGNSA. V lost 3 bases and J lost 11, with 9 bases in between. The CDR3 is made up of 11 amino acids. The CDR3 reads CASSLTAGQYI. CDR3 in DNA: TGTGCCAGCAGCTTGACTGCCGGGCAGTATATT.

This clonotype turned up a few times. The gene calls are TRBV20-1 and TRBJ1-2; weak D call: TRBD1 (6 bases). The V gene lost 6 bases and the J gene lost 4 bases, with 18 bases spanning the gap. The CDR3 has 14 residues. Germline V gene lookup returns CDR1 DFQATT and CDR2 SNEGSKA (reference sequence). CDR3 sequence reads: CSAPDGQRSYGYTF. CDR3 in DNA: TGCAGTGCCCCCGACGGACAGCGGAGCTATGGCTACACCTTC.

In its sample, this clonotype was seen a few times. The gene calls are TRBV4-2 and TRBJ2-3, with D possibly called TRBD1 or TRBD2 (5 bases each). The V end lost 0 bases, the J end lost 2 bases, and 18 bases lay between the germline ends. Germline assignment: CDR1 LGHNA and CDR2 YNFKEQ. This CDR3 spans 18 amino acids. In DNA, the CDR3 is TGTGCCAGCAGCCAAGATTCATCGCGAGCGGACACCACAGATACGCAGTATTTT. Protein product: CASSQDSSRADTTDTQYF.

The chain joins TRBV5-1 to TRBJ1-5, with D hard to call. The V and J ends lost 4 bases and 0 bases respectively, with 14 bases between them. Germline CDR1 reads SGHRS; CDR2 reads YFSETQ. The CDR3 covers 16 residues. The CDR3 loop is CASSPGWEYSNQPQHF. The CDR3 region has the DNA TGCGCCAGCAGCCCGGGGTGGGAATATAGCAATCAGCCCCAGCATTTT.

In regard to this clonotype: Just one base apart from a much larger clone, this may be a read error. CDR3 nucleotide sequence: TGTGCCAGCAGTGTGGGGGGGTTTGGTGAAAAACTGTTTTTT. It translates to CASSVGGFGEKLFF. The gene calls are TRBV12-3 or TRBV12-4 and TRBJ1-4; D possibly corresponds to TRBD1 (5 bases). The length of the CDR3 is 14 residues. Trimming shortened V by 5 bases and J by 7 bases, and 14 bases separated the two germline ends.

This clonotype was recorded a few times. The CDR3 sequence is CASSLNRLAGEEQYF. The CDR3 DNA follows: TGTGCCAGCAGCTTAAATAGACTAGCGGGAGAGGAGCAGTACTTC. The chain is built from TRBV7-9 and TRBJ2-7; TRBD2 agrees at 12 bases. Germline lookup yields CDR1 SEHNR and CDR2 FQNEAQ (reference sequence). This CDR3 spans 15 amino acids. Trimming cost V 2 bases and J 7 bases; bases outside gene matches: 6.

The chain uses TRBV29-1 and TRBJ2-1; D is ambiguous. Germline V gene sequence: CDR1 SQVTM, CDR2 ANQGSEA. V was shortened by 4 bases and J by 4 bases, with 8 bases between the two germline ends. The CDR3 contains 12 residues. In DNA form, the CDR3 reads TGCAGCGTTGGGGTCAGGTACAATGAGCAGTTCTTC. Its protein product is CSVGVRYNEQFF.

The genes are TRBV24-1 and TRBJ2-1; 7 bases agree with TRBD1. CDR3 length equals 14 residues. Trimming took 3 bases from V and 9 from J; bases not matched to a gene: 7. CDR1 is KGHDR and CDR2 is SFDVKD in the germline V gene. CDR3 in amino acids: CATSDDQGVGEQFF. For the CDR3, the DNA is TGTGCCACCAGTGATGACCAGGGGGTAGGTGAGCAGTTCTTC.

This clonotype has just one count. The gene calls are TRBV28 and TRBJ2-2; D is possibly TRBD1 (6 bases). The CDR3 is made up of 14 amino acids. The germline gives CDR1 MDHEN, CDR2 SYDVKM. Trimming took off 7 bases at V and 6 bases at J, with 15 bases between the two ends. CDR3: CASTRQAPPGELFF. CDR3 nucleotide sequence: TGTGCCAGCACGAGACAGGCACCTCCCGGGGAGCTGTTTTTT.

This chain links TRBV7-9 with TRBJ1-3, with D uncertain. V lost 5 bases, J lost 0 bases, and 8 bases lay in between. The CDR3 spans 14 residues. Germline values: CDR1 SEHNR, CDR2 FQNEAQ (reference sequence). The CDR3 here is CASSPSVSGNTIYF. The CDR3 DNA reads TGTGCCAGCAGCCCCAGTGTCTCTGGAAACACCATATATTTT.

This clonotype has only a few counts. The chain is built from TRBV25-1 and TRBJ2-3, with D possibly being TRBD2 (6 bases). V gave up 2 bases and J gave up 9 bases, with 15 bases separating them. The germline V gene encodes CDR1 MGHDK and CDR2 SYGVNS. This CDR3 has 14 residues. The CDR3 region is CASSEGLAPKTQYF. The DNA for the CDR3 is TGTGCCAGCAGTGAAGGGCTAGCGCCCAAGACGCAGTATTTT. The entire variable domain, with the rest obtained from reference TRBV25-1 and TRBJ2-3, is as follows: EADIYQTPRYLVIGTGKKITLECSQTMGHDKMYWYQQDPGMELHLIHYSYGVNSTEKGDLSSESTVSRIRTEHFPLTLESARPSHTSQYLCASSEGLAPKTQYFGPGTRLTVL.

In its sample, this clonotype was seen a few times. The chain joins TRBV15 to TRBJ2-5, with D possibly being TRBD1 (7 bases). The ends were cut back, 1 base at V and 2 bases at J, with 14 bases in the middle. CDR1 and CDR2 from the germline V gene are LNHNV and YYDKDF (reference sequence). This CDR3 has 16 residues. CDR3 nucleotide sequence: TGTGCCACCAGCAGAGTGACAGCAGGGGGGCAAGAGACCCAGTACTTC. This sequence encodes CATSRVTAGGQETQYF. The full variable domain, in which reference TRBV15 and TRBJ2-5 provide the parts outside the CDR3, is DAMVIQNPRYQVTQFGKPVTLSCSQTLNHNVMYWYQQKSSQAPKLLFHYYDKDFNNEADTPDNFQSRRPNTSFCFLDIRSPGLGDTAMYLCATSRVTAGGQETQYFGPGTRLLVL.